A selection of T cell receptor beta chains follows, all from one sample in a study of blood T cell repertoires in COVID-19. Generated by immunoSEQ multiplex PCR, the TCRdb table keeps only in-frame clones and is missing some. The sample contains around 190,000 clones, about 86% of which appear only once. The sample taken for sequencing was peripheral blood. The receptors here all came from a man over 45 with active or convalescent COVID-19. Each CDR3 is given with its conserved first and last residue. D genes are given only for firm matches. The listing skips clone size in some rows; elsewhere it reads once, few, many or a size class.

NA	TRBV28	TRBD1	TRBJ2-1	CASSTGTASYNEQFF	TGTGCCAGCAGCACCGGGACAGCGTCCTACAATGAGCAGTTCTTC
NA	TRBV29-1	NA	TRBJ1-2	CSAVPKSRGSANYGYTF	TGCAGCGCTGTACCGAAATCCCGGGGGTCAGCTAACTATGGCTACACCTTC
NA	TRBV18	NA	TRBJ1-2	CASSPMAGYTF	TGTGCCAGCTCACCAATGGCTGGCTACACCTTC
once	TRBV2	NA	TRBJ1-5	CASSLDQPQHF	TGTGCCAGCAGTCTAGATCAGCCCCAGCATTTT
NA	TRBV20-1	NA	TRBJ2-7	CSAPGTYEQYF	TGCAGTGCTCCGGGAACGTACGAGCAGTACTTC
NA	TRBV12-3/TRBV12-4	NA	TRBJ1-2	CASSLGTYGGYTF	TGTGCCAGCAGTTTAGGCACATATGGTGGCTACACCTTC
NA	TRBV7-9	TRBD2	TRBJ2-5	CASTRMAGEGETQYF	TGTGCCAGCACCCGGATGGCGGGAGAGGGTGAGACCCAGTACTTC
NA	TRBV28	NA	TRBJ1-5	CAARTESNQPQHF	TGTGCCGCTCGGACAGAAAGCAATCAGCCCCAGCATTTT
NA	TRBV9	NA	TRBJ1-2	CASSVRGGYGYTF	TGTGCCAGCAGCGTACGGGGGGGCTATGGCTACACCTTC
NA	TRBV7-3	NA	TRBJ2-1	CASSLRLGGGDEQFF	TGTGCCAGCAGCTTACGGCTAGGGGGAGGGGATGAGCAGTTCTTC
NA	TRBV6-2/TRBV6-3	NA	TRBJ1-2	CASSYQLGYTF	TGTGCCAGCAGTTACCAACTCGGCTACACCTTC
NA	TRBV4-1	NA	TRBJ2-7	CASSLTDRSYEQYF	TGCGCCAGCAGCCTAACCGACAGGTCCTACGAGCAGTACTTC
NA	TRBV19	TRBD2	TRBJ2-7	CASSRGLAGQEQYF	TGTGCCAGTAGTAGGGGGCTAGCGGGTCAAGAGCAGTACTTC
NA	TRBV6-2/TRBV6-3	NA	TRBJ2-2	CASSYSSYVPKPTGELFF	TGTGCCAGCAGTTACTCGAGTTACGTCCCGAAGCCTACCGGGGAGCTGTTTTTT
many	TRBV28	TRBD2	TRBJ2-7	CASSSLLAINEQYF	TGTGCCAGCAGTTCACTACTAGCGATCAACGAGCAGTACTTC
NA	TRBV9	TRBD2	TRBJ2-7	CASSVGEREPYEQYF	TGTGCCAGCAGCGTAGGGGAGCGGGAGCCCTACGAGCAGTACTTC
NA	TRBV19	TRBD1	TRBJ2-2	CASNRQGIDTGELFF	TGTGCCAGTAACCGACAGGGAATAGACACCGGGGAGCTGTTTTTT
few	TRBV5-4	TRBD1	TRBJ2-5	CASSALWTGLEETQYF	TGTGCCAGCAGCGCGCTTTGGACAGGGCTGGAGGAGACCCAGTACTTC
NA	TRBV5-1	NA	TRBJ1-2	CASSLGGQLYGYTF	TGCGCCAGCAGCTTGGGAGGACAGCTTTATGGCTACACCTTC
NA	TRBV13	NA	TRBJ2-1	CASSLTGTRDEQFF	TGTGCCAGCAGCTTAACAGGGACCCGCGATGAGCAGTTCTTC